The sequence of this TCR beta chain was determined in a study of shared clonotypes between healthy human individuals. V lost 5 bases to trimming and J lost 4 bases, with 8 bases between them. The length of the CDR3 is 12 residues. The germline gives CDR1 SSHAT, CDR2 FNYEAQ (reference sequence). Original processing notes: Without quality scores, immunoSEQ junctional reads could not be filtered like full-length reads. The assay was immunoSEQ multiplex PCR, and TCRdb's table has in-frame clones only and misses some. That table gives V, J and clone size, and the DNA gave D and trimming. This table has over a million clones, about 84% appearing once. Comments on this clone: Additional DNA sequences in this sample encode the identical CDR3.

The V gene is TRBV7-7, the J gene TRBJ2-5, with D unresolved. The sample consisted of memory CD4+ T cells from PBMCs. Subset given: CD45RA-negative fraction. The source is a man aged 18 to 30 in good health. Some clones in this sample may be carry-over from other donors' samples. CDR3: CASSPDRETQYF. The CDR3 DNA reads TGTGCCAGCAGCCCGGACCGAGAGACCCAGTACTTC.